This T cell receptor (beta chain) originates from a study of T and B cells in COVID-19 patients. About the study: Recovered patients mostly had mild to moderate COVID-19 managed as outpatients.

Looked up from germline, CDR1 is LGHNA and CDR2 is YSLEER. V was clipped by 0 bases and J by 6 bases; unmatched bases: 4. The CDR3 runs to 16 residues. BIOMED2 TRB-A/B primer pools were used in multiplex TRB PCR. A single record per CDR3 protein comes from TCRdb applying MiXCR to the multiplex PCR reads. Of fewer than 15,000 distinct CDR3 sequences in the sample, about 28% were seen once. Study-wide results and caveats: Patients with COVID-19 reportedly showed strongly skewed T cell receptor beta variable and joining gene usage.

Each TRB amplification used about 220-500 ng of genomic DNA from blood. A remark on this clonotype: What it recognizes is unknown.

Sequencing input: blood. The rearrangement uses TRBV4-3 and TRBJ2-2, with TRBD2 identical over 10 bases. The clonotype was recovered from a human donor who had recovered from COVID-19. The CDR3 region is CASSQDRLAGAGELFF. The CDR3 nucleotides are TGCGCCAGCAGCCAAGATCGGCTAGCGGGGGCCGGGGAGCTGTTTTTT.